The rows below give T cell receptor beta chains drawn from one sample of a study of OX40 agonist ivuxolimab in advanced cancers. Profiling relied on immunoSEQ multiplex PCR, and the TCRdb table lists in-frame clones only, not all of them. Found here are about 22,000 clones, approximately 91% of them singletons; the top ten hold 34%. This specimen was CD4+ or CD8+ T cells sorted from blood, taken in a trial of the OX40 agonist ivuxolimab. The receptor source for this set is an adult with an advanced solid tumor such as melanoma, head and neck, liver or kidney cancer. Both conserved end residues are part of each CDR3. The D gene is left open where the match is weak. Part of the rows lack a size; the others show once, few, many or a class for expanded clones.

D gene	J gene	clone size	V gene	CDR3 protein	CDR3 DNA
.	TRBJ2-5	.	TRBV4-2	CASSPELGGETQYF	TGTGCCAGCAGCCCTGAGCTAGGGGGGGAGACCCAGTACTTC
TRBD1	TRBJ2-7	.	TRBV19	CASSPREDRGNYEQYF	TGTGCCAGTAGTCCCCGTGAGGACAGGGGGAACTACGAGCAGTACTTC
TRBD1	TRBJ2-7	.	TRBV7-8	CASSLALGQPSYEQYF	TGTGCCAGCAGCTTAGCGCTGGGACAGCCCTCCTACGAGCAGTACTTC
TRBD2	TRBJ2-1	once	TRBV4-2	CASSAPTSGKINEQFF	TGTGCCAGCAGCGCCCCGACTAGCGGGAAGATCAATGAGCAGTTCTTC
TRBD1	TRBJ2-1	.	TRBV7-9	CASSLAQGVNEQFF	TGTGCCAGCAGCTTAGCGCAGGGGGTCAATGAGCAGTTCTTC
.	TRBJ1-5	.	TRBV21-1	CASSNWFLGGAYNQPQHF	TGTGCCAGCAGCAATTGGTTCTTGGGGGGGGCATACAATCAGCCCCAGCATTTT
TRBD1	TRBJ2-2	.	TRBV10-3	CAISPDRAGVGELFF	TGTGCCATCAGTCCCGACAGGGCTGGGGTTGGGGAGCTGTTTTTT
.	TRBJ1-6	once	TRBV27	CASSLSGVWSRTYNSPLHF	TGTGCCAGCAGTTTATCGGGGGTATGGAGCAGGACATATAATTCACCCCTCCACTTT
.	TRBJ2-1	.	TRBV11-3	CASSGRDSIYNEQFF	TGTGCCAGCAGCGGCCGGGACTCCATCTACAATGAGCAGTTCTTC
.	TRBJ1-2	.	TRBV29-1	CSVASGGSLTFNYGYTF	TGCAGCGTTGCGTCAGGAGGTTCCTTAACCTTTAACTATGGCTACACCTTC
TRBD2	TRBJ2-3	.	TRBV4-1	CASSSGTLQDTQYF	TGCGCCAGCAGCAGCGGGACTCTACAAGATACGCAGTATTTT
TRBD2	TRBJ2-1	.	TRBV12-5	CASGPGLAGDEQFF	TGTGCTAGTGGTCCGGGACTAGCGGGAGATGAGCAGTTCTTC
.	TRBJ2-3	.	TRBV10-3	CAISDRGFTSTDTQYF	TGTGCCATCAGTGACAGGGGTTTTACTAGCACAGATACGCAGTATTTT
TRBD1	TRBJ2-7	.	TRBV7-8	CASSPRGQGYEQYF	TGTGCCAGCAGCCCGAGAGGACAGGGGTACGAGCAGTACTTC
.	TRBJ2-7	.	TRBV7-9	CASSLARYEQYF	TGTGCCAGCAGCTTAGCCCGATACGAGCAGTACTTC
.	TRBJ1-2	.	TRBV4-3	CASSQGRAQDYYGYTF	TGCGCCAGCAGCCAAGGAAGAGCACAGGACTACTATGGCTACACCTTC
.	TRBJ2-7	.	TRBV6-5	CASSSDADSYEQYF	TGTGCCAGCAGTTCCGATGCGGACTCCTACGAGCAGTACTTC
.	TRBJ2-1	.	TRBV9	CASSVGSSYNEQFF	TGTGCCAGCAGCGTAGGGAGCTCCTACAATGAGCAGTTCTTC
.	TRBJ2-7	.	TRBV19	CASSIGGGAYEQYF	TGTGCCAGTAGTATTGGAGGGGGAGCCTACGAGCAGTACTTC
.	TRBJ2-2	once	TRBV7-9	CASGSSVLNTGELFF	TGTGCCAGCGGATCTAGCGTTTTGAACACCGGGGAGCTGTTTTTT
.	TRBJ2-7	few	TRBV19	CASREDPAFSEQYF	TGTGCCAGTAGAGAGGACCCGGCTTTCTCCGAGCAGTACTTC
TRBD1	TRBJ2-3	once	TRBV4-2	CASSPTGGTDTQYF	TGTGCCAGCAGCCCTACAGGGGGAACAGATACGCAGTATTTT
TRBD1	TRBJ2-2	.	TRBV4-1	CASSQSDRGLRAGELFF	TGCGCCAGCAGCCAATCGGACAGGGGGCTTAGAGCCGGGGAGCTGTTTTTT
.	TRBJ2-1	.	TRBV14	CASSRRSGPHHSSYNEQFF	TGTGCCAGCAGCCGGAGGTCCGGCCCACACCACAGCTCCTACAATGAGCAGTTCTTC
.	TRBJ1-2	.	TRBV6-6	CASREGSDYGYTF	TGTGCCAGCAGGGAGGGGAGCGACTATGGCTACACCTTC
.	TRBJ1-1	.	TRBV6-9	CASSYDLNTEAFF	TGTGCCAGCAGTTACGATTTGAACACTGAAGCTTTCTTT
TRBD2	TRBJ2-1	few	TRBV19	CASIKRGEQFF	TGTGCCAGTATAAAGCGGGGTGAGCAGTTCTTC
.	TRBJ2-7	.	TRBV29-1	CSVGGVVSYEQYF	TGCAGCGTTGGCGGGGTGGTGAGCTACGAGCAGTACTTC
.	TRBJ1-2	.	TRBV6-6	CASSIGQGIGYTF	TGTGCCAGCAGTATCGGGCAGGGGATCGGCTACACCTTC
TRBD1	TRBJ2-5	.	TRBV5-1	CASSLGGQVETQYF	TGCGCCAGCAGCTTGGGCGGACAGGTTGAGACCCAGTACTTC
.	TRBJ1-5	.	TRBV19	CASSLSHGAPVAGNQPQHF	TGTGCCAGTAGTCTCTCACATGGGGCTCCGGTTGCGGGCAATCAGCCCCAGCATTTT
TRBD1	TRBJ2-3	.	TRBV7-9	CASSLTGISTDTQYF	TGTGCCAGCAGCTTGACAGGGATTAGCACAGATACGCAGTATTTT
.	TRBJ2-3	.	TRBV18	CASSPVAATDTQYF	TGTGCCAGCTCACCGGTCGCTGCCACAGATACGCAGTATTTT
.	TRBJ2-1	.	TRBV5-5	CASSLIHFSNEQFF	TGTGCCAGCAGCTTAATACATTTCAGCAATGAGCAGTTCTTC
.	TRBJ2-1	.	TRBV6-1	CASSELRGGPSSYNEQFF	TGTGCCAGCAGTGAGTTGAGGGGCGGGCCAAGCTCCTACAATGAGCAGTTCTTC
TRBD2	TRBJ2-2	.	TRBV7-2	CASSWGLAGVGGELFF	TGTGCCAGCAGCTGGGGACTAGCGGGAGTGGGCGGGGAGCTGTTTTTT
TRBD2	TRBJ2-1	.	TRBV13	CASSQSGRGYNEQFF	TGTGCCAGCAGCCAAAGCGGGAGGGGCTACAATGAGCAGTTCTTC
TRBD2	TRBJ2-1	.	TRBV2	CASRETSGRDYYNEQFF	TGTGCCAGCAGGGAAACTAGCGGGAGGGATTATTACAATGAGCAGTTCTTC
.	TRBJ2-7	.	TRBV9	CASSVGQGPYEQYF	TGTGCCAGCAGCGTAGGTCAGGGACCCTACGAGCAGTACTTC
.	TRBJ2-3	.	TRBV19	CASSLGADTQYF	TGTGCCAGTTCCTTGGGGGCAGATACGCAGTATTTT
TRBD1	TRBJ1-2	.	TRBV6-5	CASSYLTGAGYTF	TGTGCCAGCAGTTACCTGACAGGGGCTGGCTACACCTTC
.	TRBJ2-6	.	TRBV7-8	CASSNPRDLPSAGANVLTF	TGTGCCAGCAGCAACCCCCGGGACCTACCTTCGGCTGGGGCCAACGTCCTGACTTTC
TRBD1	TRBJ1-2	.	TRBV7-9	CASSPGTGPYGYTF	TGTGCCAGCAGCCCCGGGACAGGGCCCTATGGCTACACCTTC
.	TRBJ1-2	.	TRBV29-1	CSVDQDGLSYGYTF	TGCAGCGTTGACCAGGACGGACTCTCCTATGGCTACACCTTC
.	TRBJ2-1	.	TRBV6-5	CATLALGDNEQFF	TGTGCCACACTAGCCCTGGGGGACAATGAGCAGTTCTTC
TRBD2	TRBJ2-1	.	TRBV7-6	CASSSPHSSGTLFNEQFF	TGTGCCAGCAGCTCGCCACATTCGAGCGGGACCCTTTTCAATGAGCAGTTCTTC
.	TRBJ2-1	.	TRBV7-9	CASSYRTNLNEQFF	TGTGCCAGCAGCTATAGGACGAACCTCAATGAGCAGTTCTTC
.	TRBJ1-2	.	TRBV27	CASRSDGTNYGYTF	TGTGCCAGCAGATCGGACGGCACTAACTATGGCTACACCTTC
TRBD2	TRBJ2-7	.	TRBV4-3	CASSHRAGSTYEQYF	TGCGCCAGCAGCCATCGAGCGGGATCAACCTACGAGCAGTACTTC
.	TRBJ2-1	.	TRBV10-2	CASMLNREYNEQFF	TGCGCCAGCATGCTTAACAGGGAGTACAATGAGCAGTTCTTC
.	TRBJ2-3	.	TRBV13	CASSLADTQYF	TGTGCCAGCAGCTTGGCAGATACGCAGTATTTT
.	TRBJ2-7	.	TRBV7-2	CASSLAYPYEQYF	TGTGCCAGCAGCTTAGCTTATCCCTACGAGCAGTACTTC
.	TRBJ1-3	.	TRBV11-2	CASGFGGLSGNTIYF	TGTGCCAGCGGATTTGGGGGGCTCTCTGGAAACACCATATATTTT
TRBD2	TRBJ2-2	.	TRBV4-3	CASSQDESSGRYTGELFF	TGCGCCAGCAGCCAAGATGAATCTAGCGGGAGGTATACCGGGGAGCTGTTTTTT
TRBD1	TRBJ1-1	.	TRBV27	CASSLSDRDTEAFF	TGTGCCAGCAGTTTATCCGACAGGGACACTGAAGCTTTCTTT